This is a list of T cell receptor beta chains from one sample in a study of blood T cell repertoires in COVID-19. Generated by immunoSEQ multiplex PCR, the TCRdb table keeps only in-frame clones and is missing some. The table lists 210,000 or so clones, 70% to 90% of them singletons. Sequencing was done on a sample of PBMCs or T cells enriched from blood (not recorded which). The receptors stem from a man aged 30 to 45 with acute COVID-19. Both conserved end residues are part of each CDR3. The D gene is left open where the match is weak. Clone size is shown for a subset of rows, as once, few, many or a class of expanded clone.

CDR3nt,CDR3aa,j_gene,v_gene,abundance,d_gene
TGTGCCACCAGCAGAGATTCCCGTTGGGACACGGGCCAGGCTAATGAAAAACTGTTTTTT,CATSRDSRWDTGQANEKLFF,TRBJ1-4,TRBV15,.,.
TGTGCCAGCAGCAAAGGTAGAGGATTCCGTTTATCCCGTGGCTATGGCTACACCTTC,CASSKGRGFRLSRGYGYTF,TRBJ1-2,TRBV21-1,once,.
TGTGCCACCAGCAGAGGGCGGGGGATATCAGATACGCAGTATTTT,CATSRGRGISDTQYF,TRBJ2-3,TRBV15,.,TRBD2
TGTGCCAGCAGAAAAGATACCGGGCCCCAGCATTTT,CASRKDTGPQHF,TRBJ1-5,TRBV7-9,.,.
TGTGCCAGCAGCTCGACCTTCGGGGACAGGGGGAAGAGGACTAATGAAAAACTGTTTTTT,CASSSTFGDRGKRTNEKLFF,TRBJ1-4,TRBV6-6,.,TRBD1
TGCGCCAGCAGCTTTCTGCAGGGAGGTGAAAAACTGTTTTTT,CASSFLQGGEKLFF,TRBJ1-4,TRBV5-1,few,.
TGTGCCAGCAGCTTGAGGTTGGGCGAGCAGTTCTTC,CASSLRLGEQFF,TRBJ2-1,TRBV5-4,.,.
TGTGCCAGCAGCGTAGGGCTAGCGGGGGCCCCGGCAGATACGCAGTATTTT,CASSVGLAGAPADTQYF,TRBJ2-3,TRBV9,once,TRBD2
TGTGCCAGCAGCTATGAAAGACTAGCGGGGGGCTACAATGAGCAGTTCTTC,CASSYERLAGGYNEQFF,TRBJ2-1,TRBV11-2,.,TRBD2
TGTGCCAGCGGGGGCCTTACCGGGACAGTCTACGAGCAGTACTTC,CASGGLTGTVYEQYF,TRBJ2-7,TRBV3-1/TRBV3-2,.,TRBD1
TGTGCCAGCTCACCGACAGGGAGCAGCTCTGGAAACACCATATATTTT,CASSPTGSSSGNTIYF,TRBJ1-3,TRBV18,.,TRBD1
TGTGCCAGCGCAGGGGTAAAACTGTTTTTT,CASAGVKLFF,TRBJ1-4,TRBV2,.,.
TGTGCCAGCAGCCAAGGCGGGACAGGGCCTCTCCAAGAGACCCAGTACTTC,CASSQGGTGPLQETQYF,TRBJ2-5,TRBV4-2,.,TRBD1
TGTGCCATCAGGGATACAGGGACGGGGACTGAAGCTTTCTTT,CAIRDTGTGTEAFF,TRBJ1-1,TRBV10-3,.,.
TGTGCCAGCAGCCGGCTGGGGGGGCGGTACACCGGGGAGCTGTTTTTT,CASSRLGGRYTGELFF,TRBJ2-2,TRBV28,.,.
TGCAGCGTTGAATCACGGGACAGCTTCTACAATGAGCAGTTCTTC,CSVESRDSFYNEQFF,TRBJ2-1,TRBV29-1,.,TRBD1
TGCAGCGCCCGGACTAGCGGGGGGCGAGGAGAGACCCAGTACTTC,CSARTSGGRGETQYF,TRBJ2-5,TRBV29-1,.,TRBD2
TGTGCCAGCAGCCAGGGGGGCGGGACAGGGAGGACTGAAGCTTTCTTT,CASSQGGGTGRTEAFF,TRBJ1-1,TRBV3-1/TRBV3-2,.,TRBD1
TGTGCCACCAGTGACCCACTAGCGGTCACAGATACGCAGTATTTT,CATSDPLAVTDTQYF,TRBJ2-3,TRBV24-1,.,TRBD2
TGTGCCAGCAGCGTGACTAGCGGGGGCAATGAGCAGTTCTTC,CASSVTSGGNEQFF,TRBJ2-1,TRBV11-2,.,TRBD2
TGTGCCTGGGTTAGATGGGAGACCCAGTACTTC,CAWVRWETQYF,TRBJ2-5,TRBV30,.,.
TGTGCCAGCAGCCCCCAGGGGGCGAAATACTACGAGCAGTACTTC,CASSPQGAKYYEQYF,TRBJ2-7,TRBV28,.,TRBD1
TGCGCCAGCAGCTTCGGGACGACAGGGCCTAATGAGCAGTTCTTC,CASSFGTTGPNEQFF,TRBJ2-1,TRBV5-1,.,TRBD1
TGTGCCAGCAGTACGAGGGACGAGCAGTACTTC,CASSTRDEQYF,TRBJ2-7,TRBV28,.,.
TGTGCCAGCTCACCCTTACAGCCCCAGCATTTT,CASSPLQPQHF,TRBJ1-5,TRBV18,.,.
TGCAGCGTCCCAGGCCAGCGGGGGCGCACCGGGGAGCTGTTTTTT,CSVPGQRGRTGELFF,TRBJ2-2,TRBV29-1,.,TRBD2
TGTGCCAGCAGCAACAGAGGGCAGGCATCCTACTACGAGCAGTACTTC,CASSNRGQASYYEQYF,TRBJ2-7,TRBV21-1,.,.
TGTGCCAGCAGCCCCGGACTAGCGGGGGCCTACGAGCAGTACTTC,CASSPGLAGAYEQYF,TRBJ2-7,TRBV7-6,.,TRBD2
TGTGCCAGCAGCGTATCCAACATTCTCAATGAGCAGTTCTTC,CASSVSNILNEQFF,TRBJ2-1,TRBV9,.,.
TGTGCCAGCAGCTCCCTTTCGGGAGGAGGCTACACCTTC,CASSSLSGGGYTF,TRBJ1-2,TRBV5-6,.,.
TGTGCCAGCACTGGCCGGGACAATCAGCCCCAGCATTTT,CASTGRDNQPQHF,TRBJ1-5,TRBV6-5,.,.
TGTGCCAGCCGTCGGACAGGGACTACCAACTATGGCTACACCTTC,CASRRTGTTNYGYTF,TRBJ1-2,TRBV9,.,TRBD1
TGTGCCAGCAGACCTACCACAGGGGTTGGAAACACCATATATTTT,CASRPTTGVGNTIYF,TRBJ1-3,TRBV7-9,.,TRBD1